This T cell receptor beta chain was observed in a study of Graves' ophthalmopathy and Graves' hyperthyroidism. Study outcomes and limitations: Most thyroid-expanded clonotypes exceeding 0.001 frequency were also found in blood.

Aged 18 to 65, the patients with hyperthyroidism had under 2 months' duration and were newly diagnosed. V lost 6 bases, J lost 4 bases, and 15 bases stayed unmatched. The CDR3 spans 17 residues. Germline CDR1 reads MNHNS; CDR2 reads SASEGT. Amplified TCR beta CDR3 regions were obtained using RNA transcripts as template. Amplification began with first-round RT-PCR using HTBI primers, then second-round multiplex PCR was performed. TCRdb analysed the multiplex PCR reads with MiXCR anew, one entry per CDR3 protein. The sample contains about 620,000 distinct CDR3 sequences, about 20% of which appear only once. With respect to this clonotype: Its antigen remains unknown.

The chain is built from TRBV6-1 and TRBJ1-1; 9 bases agree with TRBD1. The specimen was peripheral blood. This receptor was obtained from a woman aged 18-29 years with stable Graves' hyperthyroidism. Some clones in this sample may be carry-over from other donors' samples. The CDR3 here is CASSSRLGTGSFTEAFF. CDR3 coding DNA: TGTGCCAGCAGCTCCAGACTGGGGACAGGGAGTTTCACTGAAGCTTTCTTT.